Below, 2 T cell receptor beta chains from the same sample are listed, as sequenced in a study of blood T cells in healthy people across ages. A sample-barcoded 5' primer and a J-beta primer mix were used in a second PCR of roughly 7 to 11 cycles. In TCRdb, the 5' RACE reads were re-called with MiXCR into one record per CDR3 protein. Of 1.6 million or so distinct CDR3 sequences listed, around 36% are singletons. Input material: blood. All receptors come from a woman aged 25 to 39 in good health.

This clonotype came up many times. The junction and the germline gene differ at one end; a read error may be behind it. CDR3 in DNA: TGTGCCAGCAGCCAGAGGACAGCTAACTATGGCTACACCTTC. This gives the protein CASSQRTANYGYTF. The chain couples TRBV4-1 to TRBJ1-2; TRBD1 might be the D (6 bases). The CDR3 runs 14 residues. Germline values: CDR1 MGHRA, CDR2 YSYEKL.

This clonotype has only a few counts. This chain uses TRBV27 with TRBJ2-7; unclear D gene. Germline CDR1 is MNHEY and CDR2 is SMNVEV (reference sequence). The CDR3 is made up of 15 amino acids. Trimming removed 0 bases from V and 4 bases from J, with 13 bases in between. For the CDR3, the DNA is TGTGCCAGCAGTTTATCGGTAGACTCGGTGTACGAGCAGTACTTC. Translated: CASSLSVDSVYEQYF.